The sequence of this T cell receptor (beta chain) was determined in a study of read filtering for tumor transcriptome and immune sequencing. This library used around 400 ng RNA and molecular barcoded adaptors spanning alpha/delta and beta/gamma chains. TCRdb reanalysed the reads using MiXCR and keeps one entry per CDR3 protein. Counted here are around 140,000 distinct CDR3 sequences, less than 15% occurring once; the ten biggest clones make up more than 6.5%. V shed 8 bases and J 1 base; nucleotides not matched to a gene: 4. The V gene's germline CDR1 is LNHDA and CDR2 SQIVND (reference sequence). The CDR3 is made up of 15 amino acids. Many counts were recorded for this clonotype.

The sequencing sample was made of a population of CD138-negative cells sorted from bone marrow. The clonotype was recovered from a donor over 35 with multiple myeloma. The chain couples TRBV19 to TRBJ2-1; 11 positions agree with TRBD2. Here the CDR3 reads CASRLAGLSYNEQFF. CDR3 coding DNA: TGTGCCAGTCGACTAGCGGGATTGTCCTACAATGAGCAGTTCTTC.